Sequencing of this T cell receptor beta chain was carried out in a study of T cell responses to AZD1222 COVID-19 vaccine (dated by TCRdb to the early 2020s). General notes on the study: TCR sequencing was performed for 230 to 250 trial participants, of whom 200 to 210 were given two doses of AZD1222 and around 26 were given two doses of MenACWY control vaccine. Enrollment into the trials was organized by age into subgroups of 18-55, 56-69 and 70-plus years, and those subgroups contained approximately 150, 30 and 60 TCR-sequenced participants, respectively. Summary of the overall study and its limitations: In the small 56-69-year group, the increase in depth fell short of significance, most likely because of low power. Most participants were white British and females outnumbered males, and the authors suggested that clonal diversity may have been underestimated. Only six AZD1222 recipients were SARS-CoV-2 seropositive at baseline, limiting conclusions about previously exposed vaccinees. After two AZD1222 doses, spike-specific TCR breadth and depth were significantly higher than at day 0 and than in MenACWY recipients. The whole spike protein was spanned by vaccine-associated CD4 TCRs, and dominant responses were seen in regions 160-218 and 743-854. No day 14 peak-response samples were available, so repertoires were characterized only after the peak T cell response. Reportedly, close to half of the unique spike-specific TCRs recognized epitopes lying outside the regions that are mutated in the B.1.351 and B.1.1.7 variants.

The time point label on this specimen signifies: about 28 days (+/-7) after the second vaccine dose. Because spike-specific TCR depth and breadth did not differ between the two schedules, AZD1222 recipients who got a second dose at roughly 4 weeks were pooled with those who got a second dose at roughly 12 weeks. Vaccinee samples came from UK trials COV001 and COV002, including a single-blind randomized controlled phase 2/3 trial of AZD1222 (ChAdOx1 nCoV-19) in healthy adults. Trial participant PBMC samples were collected at day 0 and day 28 after the second dose for TCRbeta chain sequencing. The CDR3 sequence holds 17 residues, the cysteine and phenylalanine included. The DNA shown is the 51-base CDR3, in frame from base 1. CDR1 MGHDK and CDR2 SYGVNS were looked up in the germline V gene. V is shortened by 5 bases, J by 0 bases, and the region joining them spans 14 bases. The CDR3 regions of human TCRbeta chains were analyzed by immunosequencing. Under the source paper's analysis protocol: TCRs in the repertoires were compared against a reference library of SARS-CoV-2-specific TCRs that had been generated with the MIRA antigen-specificity platform. Breadth was defined as the fraction of unique TCRs that were SARS-CoV-2-associated. Depth was defined as the fraction of total T cells that were SARS-CoV-2-associated. Using the MIRA data, each spike-specific TCR was assigned both to the spike region to which the TCR was reactive and to a CD4 or CD8 class. Log10-transformed breadth and depth values were compared by one-way ANOVA with Sidak's multiple comparisons tests. The table comes from immuneACCESS by way of TCRdb, which keeps in-frame sequences with V and J called. Part of the clones is missing from these tables; in studies checked, under half for an unresolved V gene and the rest for unknown reasons. D and trimming were read from the DNA, whereas the V and J calls and clone size are those reported in that table. For this sample there are around 140,000 clones; roughly 93% appear just once. The ten largest clones add up to 9% to 9.5% of the sample.

Comment on this clone: Its antigen specificity is not known. No base quality values were provided; no much bigger clone lies one nucleotide off.

The specimen comprised peripheral blood, sampled 28 days after the second AZD1222 dose. The chain is made from TRBV25-1 and TRBJ1-6; no D gene is confidently identified. This TCR was recovered from an adult who received the AZD1222 COVID-19 vaccine. For the CDR3, the sequence is CASSPMEASSYNSPLHF. The DNA reads TGTGCCAGCAGTCCTATGGAGGCGTCCTCCTATAATTCACCCCTCCACTTT.